This T cell receptor (beta chain) was sequenced during a study of spatial heterogeneity in lung cancer. For the study at large: Consistent detection of more beta-chain than alpha-chain sequences was observed.

Time point denoted: blood at routine non-recurrence follow-up after resection. Whole RNA obtained from tumor, nontumor lung or frozen PBMC underwent sequencing without sorting. The ends were cut back, 6 bases at V and 6 bases at J, with 15 bases in the middle. This CDR3 region has 14 residues. Germline loops: CDR1 MNHNY, CDR2 SVGAGI (reference sequence). TCR cDNA molecules each had a unique molecular identifier. TCRdb independently ran MiXCR on the 5' RACE reads; one entry per CDR3 protein. The sample holds around 110,000 distinct CDR3 sequences, roughly an eighth seen once. The receptor was isolated from a male donor with early-stage non-small cell lung cancer. The starting material was PBMCs, obtained at follow-up. J is TRBJ1-5 and V is TRBV6-6; the D gene is possibly TRBD1 (6 bases). CDR3 residues: CASRNREGGQPQHF. The CDR3 DNA reads TGTGCCAGCAGAAACAGGGAAGGGGGTCAGCCCCAGCATTTT.